This T cell receptor beta chain was identified during a study of cytomegalovirus exposure and HLA in healthy donors. Both 60 Vbeta primers and 13 Jbeta primers went into the PCR. Using immunoSEQ multiplex PCR, the repertoire was profiled, and TCRdb retains in-frame clones only, with some absent. The table lists 150,000 or so clones, nearly 80% of them singletons. The J segment lost 7 bases and the V segment lost 5 bases, leaving 8 bases of the junction unmatched. Germline V gives CDR1 MDHEN, CDR2 SYDVKM. This CDR3 spans 15 amino acids. Sequencing used PBMCs. V gene TRBV28 combines with J gene TRBJ2-1, with 10 bases that match TRBD1. The TCR was taken from a man aged 30 to 39 in good health and CMV-seropositive. CDR3 sequence reads: CASSPTGGFRNEQFF. The CDR3 DNA reads TGTGCCAGCAGTCCGACAGGGGGCTTTCGGAATGAGCAGTTCTTC.